The sequence of this T cell receptor (beta chain) was determined in a study of a mutant IDH1 vaccine in newly diagnosed glioma. About the study: Patients were pretreated with radiotherapy, temozolomide, or both, mostly both.

The method was immunoSEQ multiplex PCR; TCRdb's version includes in-frame clones alone and lacks a portion of them. The table records 20,000 to 25,000 clones, about four fifths of them present only once. Study-level findings and limits: Pseudoprogression looked unconnected to shifts in top peripheral T cell clonotypes.

Stated time point: week 23, last vaccination. Vaccination comprised doses that each held 300 ug of mutant IDH1 20-mer peptide, plus topical imiquimod. New WHO grade 3 or 4 astrocytomas that were IDH1-mutant and ATRX-lost occurred in the donors. To note about this clone: Its antigen is unknown.

The sample in question was PBMCs, obtained from a glioma patient whose treatment included an IDH1 peptide vaccine. This receptor was taken from a man under 40 with glioma.

The CDR3 nucleotides are TGCGCCAGCAGCCAAGGGGGCCCGGGGAACATTCAGTACTTC. This sequence encodes CASSQGGPGNIQYF. V usage is TRBV4-1 and J usage is TRBJ2-4; TRBD1 or TRBD2 may be the D gene (5 bases each). The CDR3 is 14 amino acids. Deletions cut 1 base from V and 7 bases from J, with 11 bases between. CDR1 and CDR2 from the germline V gene are MGHRA and YSYEKL.